This is a list of T cell receptor beta chains from one sample in a study of shared clonotypes between healthy human individuals. Some clones are missing from TCRdb's copy, which holds only in-frame ones; the method was immunoSEQ multiplex PCR. In the table there are over a million clones, approximately 80% of which are singletons. The sample taken for sequencing was memory CD4+ T cells from PBMCs. All receptors come from a man in his late teens or twenties in good health. Some clones in this sample may be carry-over from other donors' samples. The CDR3 runs from the conserved cysteine through the conserved F or W. A D gene is named only where the DNA matches it firmly. Expanded clones get a size class; other rows say once, few or many, or leave the size out.

CDR3	DNA	J	V	D	size
CASSPDPGSNEQFF	TGTGCCAGCAGCCCGGATCCCGGGTCGAATGAGCAGTTCTTC	TRBJ2-1	TRBV11-3	-	-
CASSPGPLAGGPNTGELFF	TGTGCCAGCAGCCCCGGCCCCCTAGCGGGAGGGCCCAACACCGGGGAGCTGTTTTTT	TRBJ2-2	TRBV5-4	TRBD2	-
CASSLGQEGEAFF	TGTGCCAGCAGCTTGGGACAGGAGGGTGAAGCTTTCTTT	TRBJ1-1	TRBV7-6	TRBD1	many
CASSRPGGLAGYEQYF	TGTGCCAGCAGCCGGCCGGGGGGGCTAGCGGGATACGAGCAGTACTTC	TRBJ2-7	TRBV13	TRBD2	-
CASSSPSYRGSNYGYTF	TGTGCCAGCAGCTCACCAAGTTACAGGGGATCTAACTATGGCTACACCTTC	TRBJ1-2	TRBV5-4	TRBD1	-
CVGDRGRANYGYTF	TGTGTGGGGGACAGGGGGCGAGCTAACTATGGCTACACCTTC	TRBJ1-2	TRBV30	TRBD1	-
CASSSLAGDSEQFF	TGTGCCAGCAGTTCCCTAGCGGGAGATAGTGAGCAGTTCTTC	TRBJ2-1	TRBV27	TRBD2	few
CASSPRRAGVPYEQYF	TGTGCCAGCTCACCCCGTAGAGCGGGGGTTCCTTACGAGCAGTACTTC	TRBJ2-7	TRBV18	TRBD2	-
CASSQDRSLAGDSEQFF	TGTGCCAGCAGCCAAGATAGGTCGCTAGCGGGAGACAGTGAGCAGTTCTTC	TRBJ2-1	TRBV4-2	TRBD2	-
CASSLDGQGIEAFF	TGCGCCAGCAGCTTGGACGGACAGGGGATTGAAGCTTTCTTT	TRBJ1-1	TRBV5-1	TRBD1	-
CASSPAGFWDTQYF	TGTGCCAGCAGCCCCGCGGGTTTTTGGGATACGCAGTATTTT	TRBJ2-3	TRBV7-9	-	-
CASSLVSGSGQPQHF	TGTGCCAGCAGCTTAGTTTCAGGGTCTGGGCAGCCCCAGCATTTT	TRBJ1-5	TRBV7-8	-	-
CASSENSPGVTF	TGCGCCAGCAGTGAGAACAGCCCGGGGGTTACCTTC	TRBJ1-2	TRBV10-2	-	-
CASSEGLAGGRDIQYF	TGCGCCAGCAGCGAGGGACTAGCGGGAGGCCGGGACATTCAGTACTTC	TRBJ2-4	TRBV5-1	TRBD2	-
CASSLKGSSYNEQFF	TGTGCCAGCAGCTTGAAGGGCTCCTCCTACAATGAGCAGTTCTTC	TRBJ2-1	TRBV5-8	-	-
CASSQGPVRYGYEQYF	TGTGCCAGCAGCCAAGGTCCGGTCAGGTACGGCTACGAGCAGTACTTC	TRBJ2-7	TRBV14	-	few
CASSRLGSGLYETQYF	TGTGCCAGCAGCCGACTCGGTAGCGGGTTATATGAGACCCAGTACTTC	TRBJ2-5	TRBV28	TRBD2	-
CASSLPGTGPGGEQFF	TGTGCCAGCAGTCTACCCGGGACAGGCCCAGGTGGTGAGCAGTTCTTC	TRBJ2-1	TRBV25-1	TRBD1	-
CASSVVAGLSGNTIYF	TGCGCCAGCAGCGTTGTGGCGGGACTCTCTGGAAACACCATATATTTT	TRBJ1-3	TRBV5-1	-	-
CASRFGTGGNEQFF	TGCGCCAGCAGATTCGGGACAGGAGGCAATGAGCAGTTCTTC	TRBJ2-1	TRBV5-1	TRBD1	-
CASSLSISGNTIYF	TGCGCCAGCAGCTTAAGCATCTCTGGAAACACCATATATTTT	TRBJ1-3	TRBV5-1	-	-
CASSLIQRVPGELFF	TGCGCCAGCAGCTTGATTCAGAGGGTCCCCGGGGAGCTGTTTTTT	TRBJ2-2	TRBV5-1	-	-
CASSYGTSAYNEQFF	TGTGCCAGTAGTTACGGGACTAGTGCCTACAATGAGCAGTTCTTC	TRBJ2-1	TRBV19	TRBD2	-
CASSEGGLHSYEQYF	TGTGCCAGCAGTGAAGGCGGGCTACACTCCTACGAGCAGTACTTC	TRBJ2-7	TRBV2	-	-
CASSQVVYTGELFF	TGCGCCAGCAGCCAAGTGGTTTACACCGGGGAGCTGTTTTTT	TRBJ2-2	TRBV4-3	-	-
CASSRTRTSLETQYF	TGCGCCAGCAGCCGAACAAGGACTAGTCTGGAGACCCAGTACTTC	TRBJ2-5	TRBV5-1	TRBD2	once
CASSRWTGANTEAFF	TGCGCCAGCAGCCGCTGGACAGGGGCGAACACTGAAGCTTTCTTT	TRBJ1-1	TRBV4-1	TRBD1	-
CASSQEGHANTGELFF	TGCGCCAGCAGCCAAGAAGGTCACGCGAACACCGGGGAGCTGTTTTTT	TRBJ2-2	TRBV4-1	-	-
CASSDRGGEYNEQFF	TGCGCCAGCAGCGACAGGGGAGGGGAGTACAATGAGCAGTTCTTC	TRBJ2-1	TRBV5-1	-	once
CASSELGPDFDGYTF	TGTGCCAGCAGTGAATTAGGGCCGGATTTCGATGGCTACACCTTC	TRBJ1-2	TRBV2	-	-
CASRHLRGQGARTEAFF	TGTGCCAGCAGACACCTTAGGGGACAGGGGGCGCGGACTGAAGCTTTCTTT	TRBJ1-1	TRBV28	TRBD1	-
CASSQLTAGANVLTF	TGCGCCAGCAGCCAACTGACTGCTGGGGCCAACGTCCTGACTTTC	TRBJ2-6	TRBV4-1	-	-
CASSQEGSSDDTEAFF	TGTGCCAGCAGCCAAGAGGGCAGCAGCGACGACACTGAAGCTTTCTTT	TRBJ1-1	TRBV4-2	-	-
CASSLPRRLAANTGELFF	TGTGCCAGCAGCTTGCCTAGAAGACTAGCGGCGAACACCGGGGAGCTGTTTTTT	TRBJ2-2	TRBV7-8	TRBD2	-
CATSRVRGKSDTQYF	TGTGCCACCAGCAGAGTTCGGGGGAAATCAGATACGCAGTATTTT	TRBJ2-3	TRBV15	-	once
CASSPGTGTGGYGYTF	TGTGCCAGCAGCCCCGGAACCGGGACAGGGGGATATGGCTACACCTTC	TRBJ1-2	TRBV5-4	TRBD1	-
CASSLVPGRGYTF	TGTGCCAGCAGCTTAGTACCAGGGCGGGGCTACACCTTC	TRBJ1-2	TRBV7-9	-	-
CASSFTVGTGGDEQYF	TGTGCCAGCAGCTTCACCGTAGGGACAGGTGGGGACGAGCAGTACTTC	TRBJ2-7	TRBV7-6	TRBD1	-
CASNPLWDGGPDYGYTF	TGTGCCAGCAACCCACTGTGGGACGGCGGCCCCGACTATGGCTACACCTTC	TRBJ1-2	TRBV28	-	few
CSSQGGPWETQYF	TGCAGCTCACAGGGGGGCCCCTGGGAGACCCAGTACTTC	TRBJ2-5	TRBV29-1	TRBD1	many
CASSSTQGSYNEQFF	TGTGCCAGCAGCTCGACACAGGGAAGCTACAATGAGCAGTTCTTC	TRBJ2-1	TRBV5-4	-	few
CASSLGRRNYGYTF	TGTGCCAGCAGCTTGGGACGGCGAAACTATGGCTACACCTTC	TRBJ1-2	TRBV5-6	-	-
CASSLGTGLGYTF	TGTGCCAGCAGCTTAGGGACGGGGCTAGGCTACACCTTC	TRBJ1-2	TRBV7-3	-	-
CASSSAGMISGNTIYF	TGCGCCAGCAGCTCAGCAGGAATGATCTCTGGAAACACCATATATTTT	TRBJ1-3	TRBV5-1	-	-
CARSFRWRYEQYF	TGTGCCAGAAGCTTTCGATGGCGGTACGAGCAGTACTTC	TRBJ2-7	TRBV5-3	-	-
CASSPLGDRAVEGYTF	TGTGCCAGCAGCCCACTGGGGGACAGGGCCGTGGAAGGCTACACCTTC	TRBJ1-2	TRBV4-2	TRBD1	many
CASSSGLTNEKLFF	TGTGCCAGCAGTTCGGGGCTAACTAATGAAAAACTGTTTTTT	TRBJ1-4	TRBV6-1	-	-
CASSPRVGLENYEQYF	TGTGCCAGCAGCCCCCGCGTGGGACTGGAAAACTACGAGCAGTACTTC	TRBJ2-7	TRBV7-8	-	-
CASSSRDEQYF	TGTGCCAGCAGTTCGCGGGACGAGCAGTACTTC	TRBJ2-7	TRBV28	-	-
CASSPPSGSFGEQYF	TGTGCCAGCTCACCACCGAGCGGGAGTTTTGGCGAGCAGTACTTC	TRBJ2-7	TRBV18	TRBD2	-
CASSLAGQGISGYTF	TGCGCCAGCAGCTTGGCGGGACAGGGTATAAGCGGCTACACCTTC	TRBJ1-2	TRBV5-1	TRBD1	-
CASSQEGRGDGYTF	TGCGCCAGCAGCCAAGAGGGCAGGGGTGATGGCTACACCTTC	TRBJ1-2	TRBV4-1	-	-
CASSLVPEGASFF	TGTGCCAGCAGCTTAGTTCCGGAAGGCGCGTCTTTCTTT	TRBJ1-1	TRBV11-2	-	-
CASSPGWRETQYF	TGTGCCAGCTCACCAGGTTGGCGGGAGACCCAGTACTTC	TRBJ2-5	TRBV18	-	-
CASSSDRDDYGYTF	TGTGCCAGCAGTTCGGACAGGGATGACTATGGCTACACCTTC	TRBJ1-2	TRBV27	TRBD1	few
CASSLDRGTGEYF	TGTGCCAGCAGCTTAGATCGTGGAACAGGGGAGTACTTC	TRBJ2-7	TRBV11-2	TRBD1	-